Presented here are 15 T cell receptor beta chains from one specimen sequenced in a study of spatial heterogeneity in lung cancer. Time point specified: sample taken at primary tumor resection. These TCRs are of unknown antigen specificity. The study, taken as a whole, reports: Tumor mutation counts were tracked by expanded intratumoral alpha and beta TCR counts.

TCRdb reprocessed the 5' RACE reads with MiXCR, giving one entry per CDR3 protein. Of about 2,900 distinct CDR3 sequences listed, more than 8.5% are singletons. The sequences come from lung tumor tissue, collected at surgery. Receptors originate from a female donor with early-stage non-small cell lung cancer.

This chain joins TRBV2 and TRBJ1-5; D unclear. Germline V CDR1 and CDR2: SNHLY, FYNNEI. The CDR3 is made up of 12 amino acids. V was shortened by 3 bases and J by 4 bases, with 4 bases between the two germline ends. The CDR3 bases are TGTGCCAGCAGTGACGGGAATCAGCCCCAGCATTTT. It encodes CASSDGNQPQHF.

The chain carries TRBV6-5 and TRBJ1-4; no definite D call. Germline V gives CDR1 MNHEY, CDR2 SVGAGI. V lost 11 bases and J 2 bases, leaving 15 bases between the germline ends. The CDR3 contains 14 residues. The CDR3 sequence is CASSRGWTNEKLFF. The CDR3, as DNA: TGTGCCTCAAGTCGAGGGTGGACTAATGAAAAACTGTTTTTT.

This clonotype counts as medium-sized. CDR3 nucleotides: TGTGCCAGCAGTTACAGCCGGGGGGCACGCAATCAGCCCCAGCATTTT. Amino acid sequence: CASSYSRGARNQPQHF. The chain is built from TRBV6-2 or TRBV6-3 and TRBJ1-5; D possibly corresponds to TRBD1 (6 bases). Germline V gives CDR1 MNHEY, CDR2 SVGEGT. The V end lost 2 bases, the J end lost 2 bases, and 13 bases lay between the germline ends. The CDR3 spans 16 residues.

This clonotype showed up just a few times. This chain links TRBV27 with TRBJ1-5; no firm D call. Per the germline V gene, CDR1 is MNHEY and CDR2 is SMNVEV (reference sequence). The CDR3 runs 13 residues. Trimming cost V 5 bases and J 5 bases, with 10 bases left between them. In DNA, the CDR3 is TGTGCCAGCAGTCCTAAAGAGTATCAGCCCCAGCATTTT. It encodes CASSPKEYQPQHF.

The CDR3 spells CASSLGLGRDTQYF. CDR3 sequence (DNA): TGTGCCAGCAGCCTCGGACTAGGGCGGGATACGCAGTATTTT. V is TRBV28 and J is TRBJ2-3; 7 bases are a match to TRBD2. Per the germline V gene, CDR1 is MDHEN and CDR2 is SYDVKM. The CDR3 is 14 residues long. V was pared by 6 bases and J by 6 bases, with 9 bases of the junction left unmatched.

The chain carries TRBV19 and TRBJ1-2; 7 bases match TRBD1. The CDR3 is 14 residues long. CDR1 is LNHDA, CDR2 SQIVND, per germline (reference sequence). J was trimmed by 3 bases and V by 4 bases; bases with no gene match: 5. CDR3: CASSTPGTDYGYTF. The CDR3 region has the DNA TGTGCCAGTAGTACGCCCGGGACAGACTATGGCTACACCTTC.

This clonotype has ten or more counts. The gene calls are TRBV5-6 and TRBJ2-2; no reliable D call. CDR3 length equals 13 residues. The germline V gene encodes CDR1 SGHDT and CDR2 YYEEEE. The V end lost 0 bases, the J end lost 4 bases, and 4 bases lay between the germline ends. The CDR3, as DNA: TGTGCCAGCAGCTTGGTGGGCACCGGGGAGCTGTTTTTT. Encoded protein: CASSLVGTGELFF.

This clonotype was seen just once. The chain employs TRBV7-9 and TRBJ2-5; D possibly corresponds to TRBD1 (6 bases). V lost 5 bases and J 3 bases, leaving 10 bases between the germline ends. The CDR3 runs 13 residues. The V gene's germline CDR1 is SEHNR and CDR2 FQNEAQ (reference sequence). CDR3 in DNA: TGTGCCAGCAGCCGCTCAGGGGAAGAGACCCAGTACTTC. Its translation is CASSRSGEETQYF.

Sample share makes this clonotype medium-sized. The chain carries TRBV2 and TRBJ2-5; no clear D. Germline V gives CDR1 SNHLY, CDR2 FYNNEI. This CDR3 is built from 13 residues. The V end lost 4 bases, the J end lost 0 bases, and 6 bases lay between the germline ends. The CDR3 region is CASSGSNQETQYF. Here the CDR3 DNA reads TGTGCCAGCAGTGGCTCGAACCAAGAGACCCAGTACTTC. Together with reference TRBV2 and TRBJ2-5, the CDR3 gives the full variable domain: EPEVTQTPSHQVTQMGQEVILRCVPISNHLYFYWYRQILGQKVEFLVSFYNNEISEKSEIFDDQFSVERPDGSNFTLKIRSTKLEDSAMYFCASSGSNQETQYFGPGTRLLVL.

In its sample, this clonotype was seen a few times. The chain employs TRBV29-1 and TRBJ1-1; D not certain. This CDR3 has 10 amino acids. Germline lookup yields CDR1 SQVTM and CDR2 ANQGSEA. With 5 bases removed from V and 2 bases from J, the gap between germline ends came to 3 bases. The CDR3 loop is CSVKNTEAFF. CDR3 coding DNA: TGCAGCGTTAAAAACACTGAAGCTTTCTTT.

By sample fraction, this clonotype is medium-sized. The chain links TRBV29-1 to TRBJ2-1; tentatively, D is TRBD2 (5 bases). Trimming took 4 bases from V and 2 from J, leaving 9 bases between them. Germline V gene lookup returns CDR1 SQVTM and CDR2 ANQGSEA. The CDR3 has 13 residues. This chain's CDR3 is CSVGPGTYNEQFF. CDR3 nucleotides: TGCAGCGTTGGGCCCGGGACCTACAATGAGCAGTTCTTC.

Of note for this clonotype: Germline and junction disagree at one end, which may indicate a read error. The V gene is TRBV7-7, the J gene TRBJ2-5; no clear D gene. Germline lookup yields CDR1 SSHAT and CDR2 FNYEAQ (reference sequence). This CDR3 comprises 14 residues. This CDR3 is CASSREPEKGTQYF. Written as DNA, the CDR3 is TGTGCTAGCAGCCGAGAACCGGAAAAGGGAACCCAGTACTTC.

There are a few counts of this clonotype. This chain joins TRBV28 and TRBJ1-2; possible D gene TRBD1, 5 bases. This CDR3 spans 15 amino acids. Trimming left V 3 bases short and J 4 bases short, with 15 bases between. Per the germline V gene, CDR1 is MDHEN and CDR2 is SYDVKM. The CDR3 reads CASSFRDRRFYGYTF. DNA for the CDR3: TGTGCCAGCAGTTTTCGCGACAGACGATTCTATGGCTACACCTTC.

This sequence joins TRBV10-2 and TRBJ2-7; no definite D call. The V end lost 8 bases, the J end lost 6 bases, and 11 bases lay between the germline ends. CDR3 length equals 11 residues. CDR1 and CDR2 from the germline V gene are WSHSY and SAAADI. In DNA, the CDR3 is TGCGCCAGCTCGGAGTATGGCGAGCAGTACTTC. Amino acids: CASSEYGEQYF.

Within the sample, this clonotype is medium-sized. This CDR3 is CASNRLAGAQSSYNEQFF. The CDR3 DNA reads TGTGCCAGCAACAGACTAGCGGGGGCCCAAAGCTCCTACAATGAGCAGTTCTTC. The V gene is TRBV12-3 or TRBV12-4, the J gene TRBJ2-1; 12 bases map to TRBD2. The V and J ends lost 7 bases and 0 bases, in that order; junction bases with no gene match: 10. This CDR3 is 18 amino acids long.